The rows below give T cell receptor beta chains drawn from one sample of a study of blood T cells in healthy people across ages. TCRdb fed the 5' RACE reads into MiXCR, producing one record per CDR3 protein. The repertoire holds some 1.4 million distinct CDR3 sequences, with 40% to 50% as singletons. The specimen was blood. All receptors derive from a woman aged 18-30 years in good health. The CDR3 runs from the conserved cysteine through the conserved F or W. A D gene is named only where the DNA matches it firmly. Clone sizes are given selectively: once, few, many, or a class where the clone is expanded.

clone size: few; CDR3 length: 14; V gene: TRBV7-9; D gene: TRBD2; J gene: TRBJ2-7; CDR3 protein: CASSSQTSFYEQYF; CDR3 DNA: TGTGCCAGCAGTTCTCAGACTAGCTTCTACGAGCAGTACTTC
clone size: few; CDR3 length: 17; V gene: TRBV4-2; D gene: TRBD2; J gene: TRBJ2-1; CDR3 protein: CASSPVGGTSGYNEQFF; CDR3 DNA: TGTGCCAGCAGCCCCGTGGGTGGGACTAGCGGTTACAATGAGCAGTTCTTC
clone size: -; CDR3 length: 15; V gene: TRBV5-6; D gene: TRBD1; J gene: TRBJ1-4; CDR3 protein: CASSGSGGGNEKLFF; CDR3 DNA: TGTGCCAGCAGCGGATCAGGGGGTGGTAATGAAAAACTGTTTTTT
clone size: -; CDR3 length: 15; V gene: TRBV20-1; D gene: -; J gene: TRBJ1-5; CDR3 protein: CSARQGLGVDQPQHF; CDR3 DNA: TGCAGTGCTAGGCAGGGCCTCGGAGTGGATCAGCCCCAGCATTTT
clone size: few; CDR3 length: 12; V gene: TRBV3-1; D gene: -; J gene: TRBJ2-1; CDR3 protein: CASSQKRNEQFF; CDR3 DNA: TGTGCCAGCAGCCAAAAGCGGAATGAGCAGTTCTTC
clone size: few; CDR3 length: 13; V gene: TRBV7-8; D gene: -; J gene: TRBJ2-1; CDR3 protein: CASSVGLSGEQFF; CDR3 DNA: TGTGCCAGCAGCGTTGGGCTATCGGGTGAGCAGTTCTTC
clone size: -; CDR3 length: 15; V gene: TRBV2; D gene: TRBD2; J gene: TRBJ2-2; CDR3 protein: CASSGEASGTGELFF; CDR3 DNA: TGTGCCAGCAGTGGGGAGGCTAGCGGGACCGGGGAGCTGTTTTTT
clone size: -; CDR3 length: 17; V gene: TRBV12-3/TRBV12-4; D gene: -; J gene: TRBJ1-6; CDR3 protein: CASSLTHPSSYNSPLHF; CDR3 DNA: TGTGCTAGCAGTTTAACTCACCCGAGCTCCTATAATTCACCCCTCCACTTT
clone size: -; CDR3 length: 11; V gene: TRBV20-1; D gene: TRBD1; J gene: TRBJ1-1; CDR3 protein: CSATGTGEAFF; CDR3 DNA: TGCAGTGCCACTGGGACAGGTGAAGCTTTCTTT
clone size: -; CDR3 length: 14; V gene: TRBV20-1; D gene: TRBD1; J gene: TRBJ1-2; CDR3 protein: CSARRTGGTNGYTF; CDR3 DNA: TGCAGTGCTAGGAGGACAGGGGGTACCAATGGCTACACCTTC
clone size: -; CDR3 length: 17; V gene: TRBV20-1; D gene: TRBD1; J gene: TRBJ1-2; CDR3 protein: CSARFADREKLNYGYTF; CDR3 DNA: TGCAGTGCTAGATTCGCGGACAGGGAAAAACTCAACTATGGCTACACCTTC
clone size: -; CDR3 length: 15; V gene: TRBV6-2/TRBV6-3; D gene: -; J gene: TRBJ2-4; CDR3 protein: CASSYVRTLGDIQYF; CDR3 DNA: TGTGCCAGCAGTTACGTACGAACATTGGGGGACATTCAGTACTTC
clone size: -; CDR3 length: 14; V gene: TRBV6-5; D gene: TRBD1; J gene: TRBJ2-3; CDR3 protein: CASNTGQGGDTQYF; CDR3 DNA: TGTGCCAGCAACACGGGACAGGGTGGAGATACGCAGTATTTT
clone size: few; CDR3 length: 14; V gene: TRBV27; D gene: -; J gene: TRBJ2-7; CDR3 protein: CASSSGTPPYEQYF; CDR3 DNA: TGTGCCAGCAGTTCCGGGACGCCTCCCTACGAGCAGTACTTC
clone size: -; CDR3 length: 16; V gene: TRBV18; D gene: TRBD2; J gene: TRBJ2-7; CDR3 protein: CASSPPGGSSYNEQYF; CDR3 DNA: TGTGCCAGCTCACCACCGGGCGGGAGCTCCTACAATGAGCAGTACTTC
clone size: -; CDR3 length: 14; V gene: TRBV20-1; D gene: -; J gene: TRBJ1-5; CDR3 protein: CSARAGQINQPQHF; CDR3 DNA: TGCAGTGCTAGAGCGGGCCAGATCAATCAGCCCCAGCATTTT
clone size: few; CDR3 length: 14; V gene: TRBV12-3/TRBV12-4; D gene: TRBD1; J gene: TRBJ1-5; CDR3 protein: CASSPTGSGQPQHF; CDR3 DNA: TGTGCCAGCAGCCCGACAGGGTCCGGTCAGCCCCAGCATTTT
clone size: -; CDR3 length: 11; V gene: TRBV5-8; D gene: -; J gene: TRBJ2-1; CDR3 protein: CASSPSRLQFF; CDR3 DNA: TGTGCCAGCAGCCCCTCCAGGTTACAGTTCTTC
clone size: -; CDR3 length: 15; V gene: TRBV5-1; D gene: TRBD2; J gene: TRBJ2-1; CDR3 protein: CASSALAGGHNEQFF; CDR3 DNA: TGCGCCAGCAGCGCCCTAGCGGGGGGTCACAATGAGCAGTTCTTC
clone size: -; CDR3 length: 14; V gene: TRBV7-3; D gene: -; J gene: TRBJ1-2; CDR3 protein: CASSPGGSPYGYTF; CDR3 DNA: TGTGCCAGCAGCCCCGGAGGCAGCCCCTATGGCTACACCTTC
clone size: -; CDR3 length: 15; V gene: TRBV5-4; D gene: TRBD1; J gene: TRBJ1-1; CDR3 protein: CASSPSRGQSPEAFF; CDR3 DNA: TGTGCCAGCAGCCCAAGCCGGGGACAGTCCCCCGAAGCTTTCTTT
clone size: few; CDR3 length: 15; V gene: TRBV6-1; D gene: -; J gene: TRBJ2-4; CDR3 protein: CASSLPRVAKNIQYF; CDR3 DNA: TGTGCCAGCAGCCTACCGAGAGTAGCCAAAAACATTCAGTACTTC
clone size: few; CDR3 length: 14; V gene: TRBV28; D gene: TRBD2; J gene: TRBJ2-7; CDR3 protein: CASVPRGEGFEQYF; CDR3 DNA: TGTGCCAGCGTACCCCGCGGGGAGGGTTTCGAGCAGTACTTC
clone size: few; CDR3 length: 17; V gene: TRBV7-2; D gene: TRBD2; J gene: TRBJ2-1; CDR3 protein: CASSGPLGAGVNNEQFF; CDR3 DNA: TGTGCCAGCAGCGGCCCCCTTGGAGCGGGAGTCAACAATGAGCAGTTCTTC
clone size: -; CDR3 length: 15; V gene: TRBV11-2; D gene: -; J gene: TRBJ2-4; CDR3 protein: CASSSNLAGAGEQYF; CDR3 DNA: TGTGCCAGCAGCTCAAACCTAGCCGGAGCCGGTGAGCAGTACTTC
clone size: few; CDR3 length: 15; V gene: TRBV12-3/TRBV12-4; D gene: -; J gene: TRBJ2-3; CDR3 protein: CASPPEGGSTDTQYF; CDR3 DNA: TGTGCCAGCCCCCCAGAGGGAGGTAGCACAGATACGCAGTATTTT
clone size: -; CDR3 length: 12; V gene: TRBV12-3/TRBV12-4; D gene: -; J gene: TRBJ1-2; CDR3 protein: CASSFGVGGYTF; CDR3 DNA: TGTGCCAGCAGTTTTGGGGTAGGGGGCTACACCTTC
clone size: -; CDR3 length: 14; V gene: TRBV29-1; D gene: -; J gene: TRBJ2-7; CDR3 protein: CSVQNPRGSYEQYF; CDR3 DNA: TGCAGCGTCCAGAACCCGAGGGGTTCCTACGAGCAGTACTTC
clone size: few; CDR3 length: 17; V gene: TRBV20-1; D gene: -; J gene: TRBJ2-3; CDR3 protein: CSARDMSLEKSPYTQYF; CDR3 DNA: TGCAGTGCTAGAGATATGTCACTAGAGAAGAGTCCCTATACGCAGTATTTT
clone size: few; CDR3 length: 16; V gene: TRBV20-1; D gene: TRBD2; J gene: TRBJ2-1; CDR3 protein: CSARGPSGGVYNEQFF; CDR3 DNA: TGCAGTGCTAGAGGTCCTAGCGGGGGGGTGTACAATGAGCAGTTCTTC